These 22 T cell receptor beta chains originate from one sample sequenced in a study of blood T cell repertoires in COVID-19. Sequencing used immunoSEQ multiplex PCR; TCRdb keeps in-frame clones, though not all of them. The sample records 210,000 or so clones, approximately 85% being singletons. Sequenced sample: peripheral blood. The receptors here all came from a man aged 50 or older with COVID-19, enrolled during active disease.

CDR3 coding DNA: TGTGCCACCAGTGATCCGCTTTTGACTAGCGGGAAGTCCTACGAGCAGTACTTC. It encodes CATSDPLLTSGKSYEQYF. The rearrangement uses TRBV24-1 and TRBJ2-7, with 11 nucleotides matching TRBD2. CDR3 length: 18 residues. The germline V gene encodes CDR1 KGHDR and CDR2 SFDVKD. V shed 3 bases, J shed 1 base, and the junction held 10 bases outside the gene matches.

The CDR3 DNA reads TGTGCCAGCAGCTTCGGGGGGGCTCGTGGCTACACCTTC. Its protein is CASSFGGARGYTF. The rearrangement links TRBV5-4 to TRBJ1-2; tentative D call: TRBD1 (6 bases). The V end lost 2 bases, the J end lost 7 bases, and 12 bases lay between the germline ends. The CDR3 extends over 13 amino acids. Germline V gene sequence: CDR1 SGHNT, CDR2 YYREEE (reference sequence).

This CDR3 is CAALRGGAGEKLFF. CDR3 nucleotide sequence: TGTGCCGCCCTCCGAGGGGGCGCAGGTGAAAAACTGTTTTTT. V and J are TRBV2 and TRBJ1-4, with 7 nucleotides matching TRBD1. The CDR3 length is 14 residues. Germline trimming cut 11 bases from V and 7 bases from J; bases unmatched to any gene: 13. Looked up from germline, CDR1 is SNHLY and CDR2 is FYNNEI. Full variable domain (rest looked up from reference TRBV2 and TRBJ1-4): EPEVTQTPSHQVTQMGQEVILRCVPISNHLYFYWYRQILGQKVEFLVSFYNNEISEKSEIFDDQFSVERPDGSNFTLKIRSTKLEDSAMYFCAALRGGAGEKLFFGSGTQLSVL.

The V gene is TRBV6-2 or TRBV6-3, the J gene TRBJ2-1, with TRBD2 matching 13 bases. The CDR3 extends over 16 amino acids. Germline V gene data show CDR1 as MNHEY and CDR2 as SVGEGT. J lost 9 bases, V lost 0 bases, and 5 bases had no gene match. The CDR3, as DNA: TGTGCCAGCAGTTACTCGAGACTAGCGGGGGGCAGTGAGCAGTTCTTC. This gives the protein CASSYSRLAGGSEQFF.

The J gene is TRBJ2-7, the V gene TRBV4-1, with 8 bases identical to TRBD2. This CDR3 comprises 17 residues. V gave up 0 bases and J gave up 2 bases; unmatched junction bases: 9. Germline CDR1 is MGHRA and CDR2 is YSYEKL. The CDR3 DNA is TGCGCCAGCAGCCAAGAAGGGGTCGGGGGGGCCCCCTACGAGCAGTACTTC. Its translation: CASSQEGVGGAPYEQYF.

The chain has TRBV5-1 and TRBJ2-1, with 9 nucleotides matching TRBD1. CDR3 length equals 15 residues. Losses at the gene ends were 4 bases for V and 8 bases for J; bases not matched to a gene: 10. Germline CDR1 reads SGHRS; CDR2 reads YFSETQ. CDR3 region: CASSVTGGGNYEQFF. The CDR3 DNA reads TGCGCCAGCAGCGTAACAGGGGGCGGTAACTATGAGCAGTTCTTC.

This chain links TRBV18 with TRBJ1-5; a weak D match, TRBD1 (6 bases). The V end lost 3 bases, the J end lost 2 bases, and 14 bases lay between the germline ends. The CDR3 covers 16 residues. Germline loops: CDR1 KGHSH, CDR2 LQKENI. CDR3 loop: CASSPERGSGNQPQHF. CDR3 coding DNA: TGTGCCAGCTCACCTGAGAGGGGGTCGGGCAATCAGCCCCAGCATTTT.

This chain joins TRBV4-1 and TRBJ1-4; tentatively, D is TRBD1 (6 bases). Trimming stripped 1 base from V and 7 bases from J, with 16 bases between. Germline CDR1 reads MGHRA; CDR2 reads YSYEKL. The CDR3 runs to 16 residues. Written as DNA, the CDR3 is TGCGCCAGCAGCCAAGGCCCGGGCAGGGGCAGTGAAAAACTGTTTTTT. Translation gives CASSQGPGRGSEKLFF.

The CDR3 DNA reads as TGTGCCAGTAGTATCAAGACAGGGGATCAGCCCCAGCATTTT. Encoded protein: CASSIKTGDQPQHF. This sequence joins TRBV19 and TRBJ1-5, with TRBD1 matching 8 bases. The junction had 3 bases not matched to a gene; V was cut back by 3 bases and J by 5 bases. CDR1 is LNHDA, CDR2 SQIVND, per germline (reference sequence). The CDR3 runs 14 residues.

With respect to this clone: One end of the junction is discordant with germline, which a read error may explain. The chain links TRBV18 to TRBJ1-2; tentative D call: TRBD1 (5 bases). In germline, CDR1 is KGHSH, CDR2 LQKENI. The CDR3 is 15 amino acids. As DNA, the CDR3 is TGTGCCAGCTCACCAGAAATGGGGGGTGACTACGGCTACACCTTC. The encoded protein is CASSPEMGGDYGYTF.

The CDR3 DNA reads as TGTGCCAGTAGTATTCAAGGGGCAATGGGAGAGACCCAGTACTTC. This translates into CASSIQGAMGETQYF. The chain employs TRBV19 and TRBJ2-5, with D possibly being TRBD1 (5 bases). There are 15 residues in the CDR3. Germline CDR1 and CDR2: LNHDA and SQIVND (reference sequence). V was cut by 3 bases and J by 4 bases, with 15 bases left in between.

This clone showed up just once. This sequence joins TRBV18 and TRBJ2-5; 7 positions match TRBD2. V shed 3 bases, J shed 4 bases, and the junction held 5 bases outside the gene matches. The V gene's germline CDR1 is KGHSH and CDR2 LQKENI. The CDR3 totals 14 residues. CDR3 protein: CASSPTGGGETQYF. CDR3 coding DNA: TGTGCCAGCTCACCCACGGGGGGTGGAGAGACCCAGTACTTC.

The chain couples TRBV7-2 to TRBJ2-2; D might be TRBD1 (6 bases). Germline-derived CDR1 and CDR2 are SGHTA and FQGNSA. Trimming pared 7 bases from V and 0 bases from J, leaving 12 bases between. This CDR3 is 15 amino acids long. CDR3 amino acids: CASNENRANTGELFF. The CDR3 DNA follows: TGTGCCAGCAACGAGAACAGGGCGAACACCGGGGAGCTGTTTTTT.

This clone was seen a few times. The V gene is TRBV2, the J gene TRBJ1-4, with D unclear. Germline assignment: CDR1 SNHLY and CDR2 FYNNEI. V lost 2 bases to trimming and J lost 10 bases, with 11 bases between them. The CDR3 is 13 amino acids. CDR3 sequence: CASSEQKLAKLFF. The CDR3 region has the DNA TGTGCCAGCAGTGAACAAAAATTGGCAAAACTGTTTTTT.

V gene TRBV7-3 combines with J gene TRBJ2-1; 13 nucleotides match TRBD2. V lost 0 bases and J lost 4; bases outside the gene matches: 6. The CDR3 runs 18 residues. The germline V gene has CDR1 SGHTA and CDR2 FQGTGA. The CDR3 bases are TGTGCCAGCAGCTTAACACTAGCGGGGGGGCTTTTGTACAATGAGCAGTTCTTC. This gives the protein CASSLTLAGGLLYNEQFF.

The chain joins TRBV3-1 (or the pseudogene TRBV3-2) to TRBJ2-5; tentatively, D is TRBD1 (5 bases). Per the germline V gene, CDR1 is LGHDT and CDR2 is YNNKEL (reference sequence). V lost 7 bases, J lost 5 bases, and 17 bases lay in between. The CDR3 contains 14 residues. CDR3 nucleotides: TGTGCCAGCACCCGGCAGGGATCGTGGGAGACCCAGTACTTC. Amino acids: CASTRQGSWETQYF.

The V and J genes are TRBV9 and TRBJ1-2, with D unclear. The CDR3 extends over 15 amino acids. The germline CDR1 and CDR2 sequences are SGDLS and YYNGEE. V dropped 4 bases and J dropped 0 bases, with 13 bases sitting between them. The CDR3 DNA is TGTGCCAGCAGCCTCGCGGTAGGAGCTAACTATGGCTACACCTTC. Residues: CASSLAVGANYGYTF.

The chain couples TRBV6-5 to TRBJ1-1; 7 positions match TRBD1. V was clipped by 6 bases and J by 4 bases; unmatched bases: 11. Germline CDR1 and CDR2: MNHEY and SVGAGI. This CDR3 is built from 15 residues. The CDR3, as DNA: TGTGCCAGCAGGCGACAAAGGGACAGTCTCACTGAAGCTTTCTTT. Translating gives CASRRQRDSLTEAFF.

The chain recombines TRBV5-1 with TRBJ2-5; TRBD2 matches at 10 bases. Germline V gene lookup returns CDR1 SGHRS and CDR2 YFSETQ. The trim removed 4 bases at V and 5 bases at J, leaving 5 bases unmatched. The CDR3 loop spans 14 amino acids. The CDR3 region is CASSATSGAETQYF. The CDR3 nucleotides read TGCGCCAGCAGCGCCACTAGCGGGGCGGAGACCCAGTACTTC.

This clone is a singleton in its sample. CDR3 sequence: CASSQVQGETQYF. The CDR3 bases are TGCGCCAGCAGCCAAGTACAGGGAGAGACCCAGTACTTC. This sequence joins TRBV4-1 and TRBJ2-5, with D tentatively TRBD1 (6 bases). Between the trimmed V and J ends, which lost 1 base and 4 bases, there was a span of 7 bases. Germline V CDR1 and CDR2: MGHRA, YSYEKL. The CDR3 runs 13 residues.

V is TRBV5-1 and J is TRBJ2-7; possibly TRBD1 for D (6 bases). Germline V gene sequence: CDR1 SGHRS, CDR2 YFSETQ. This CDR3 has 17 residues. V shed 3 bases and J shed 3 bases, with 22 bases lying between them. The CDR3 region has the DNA TGCGCCAGCAGCTCAACAAAGGACAGCACACCCAACTACGAGCAGTACTTC. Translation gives CASSSTKDSTPNYEQYF.

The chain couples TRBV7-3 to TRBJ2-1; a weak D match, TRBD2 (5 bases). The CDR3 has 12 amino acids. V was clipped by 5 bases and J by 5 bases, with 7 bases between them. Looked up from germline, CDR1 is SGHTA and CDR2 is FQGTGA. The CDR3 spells CASSSGNNEQFF. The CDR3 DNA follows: TGTGCCAGCAGCAGCGGTAACAATGAGCAGTTCTTC.